The 13 T cell receptor beta chains below come from one sample, sequenced in a study of PD-1 blockade in classical Hodgkin lymphoma. TCRdb keeps only in-frame clones here, not all; method: immunoSEQ multiplex PCR. The sample contains tens of thousands of clones, about 70% of which appear only once. Time point in this sample: cycle 4 day 1 (C4D1), after 5 to 7 weeks of nivolumab. There was relapse after autologous stem cell transplantation in every patient, and there was variation in brentuximab vedotin exposure. Specimen: peripheral blood mononuclear cells (PBMCs), collected before the fourth cycle of nivolumab. The receptors were gathered from a human donor with classical Hodgkin lymphoma.

Sample share makes this clone medium-sized. The V gene is TRBV25-1, the J gene TRBJ2-7; a weak D match, TRBD2 (6 bases). Germline V CDR1 and CDR2: MGHDK, SYGVNS. This CDR3 region has 12 residues. The V end was cut by 8 bases, the J end by 7 bases, with 15 bases between. The CDR3: CASGWTGGEQYF. CDR3 nucleotide sequence: TGTGCCAGCGGGTGGACTGGAGGGGAGCAGTACTTC.

V usage is TRBV7-2 and J usage is TRBJ2-5; D possibly matches TRBD1 or TRBD2 (5 bases each). V was shortened by 1 base and J by 7 bases, with 13 bases between the two germline ends. Germline values: CDR1 SGHTA, CDR2 FQGNSA. There are 14 residues in the CDR3. The chain's CDR3 is CASSLGDLSGTQYF. In nucleotides, the CDR3 is TGTGCCAGCAGCTTAGGGGACCTCAGCGGGACCCAGTACTTC.

The chain links TRBV2 to TRBJ1-1, with 7 bases identical to TRBD1. V was clipped by 4 bases and J by 0 bases; unmatched bases: 14. Germline V gene lookup returns CDR1 SNHLY and CDR2 FYNNEI. The CDR3 spans 18 residues. CDR3 in amino acids: CASSVRTGTQNMNTEAFF. CDR3 bases: TGTGCCAGCAGTGTTAGGACAGGAACGCAAAACATGAACACTGAAGCTTTCTTT.

The chain has TRBV28 and TRBJ1-4; 7 bases line up with TRBD1. With 6 bases clipped from V and 5 bases from J, the junction kept 9 bases outside the gene matches. The CDR3 length is 15 residues. Germline V gene lookup returns CDR1 MDHEN and CDR2 SYDVKM. The CDR3 sequence: CASRTGSGGNEKLFF. The CDR3 DNA is TGTGCCAGCAGGACAGGGTCGGGGGGAAATGAAAAACTGTTTTTT. Drawing the rest from reference TRBV28 and TRBJ1-4, the complete variable domain is DVKVTQSSRYLVKRTGEKVFLECVQDMDHENMFWYRQDPGLGLRLIYFSYDVKMKEKGDIPEGYSVSREKKERFSLILESASTNQTSMYLCASRTGSGGNEKLFFGSGTQLSVL.

The chain employs TRBV27 and TRBJ2-1; possible D gene TRBD1, 5 bases. V dropped 7 bases and J dropped 5 bases, with 24 bases sitting between them. CDR3 length: 17 residues. Per germline, CDR1 MNHEY and CDR2 SMNVEV (reference sequence). CDR3 bases: TGTGCCAGCAACCAAAGGGGCAGCTCCAGAACCCACAATGAGCAGTTCTTC. Translation gives CASNQRGSSRTHNEQFF.

The V gene is TRBV7-2, the J gene TRBJ1-3; D is undetermined. V dropped 5 bases and J dropped 5 bases, with 10 bases sitting between them. The CDR3 totals 13 residues. Germline loops: CDR1 SGHTA, CDR2 FQGNSA. The CDR3 reads CASSLNWRNTIYF. The CDR3 nucleotides are TGTGCCAGCAGCCTCAACTGGCGAAACACCATATATTTT.

This clone has a handful of counts. The chain employs TRBV7-9 and TRBJ2-1; 9 nucleotides match TRBD2. CDR3 length equals 17 residues. V shed 0 bases and J 5 bases; nucleotides not matched to a gene: 8. From germline, CDR1 is SEHNR and CDR2 FQNEAQ (reference sequence). CDR3: CASSLATSGDLNNEQFF. The CDR3 DNA reads as TGTGCCAGCAGCTTAGCGACTAGCGGAGACTTGAACAATGAGCAGTTCTTC.

The J gene is TRBJ1-4, the V gene TRBV28; D uncertain. Germline V CDR1 and CDR2: MDHEN, SYDVKM. Trimming removed 1 base from V and 6 bases from J, with 9 bases in between. This CDR3 is 14 amino acids long. CDR3 in amino acids: CASSLYVRYEKLFF. CDR3 DNA: TGTGCCAGCAGTTTATATGTGAGGTATGAAAAACTGTTTTTT.

The chain is built from TRBV28 and TRBJ2-7; 14 bases are shared with TRBD2. V trimming: 1 base; J trimming: 5 bases; junction bases outside the gene matches: 13. The CDR3 runs 19 residues. CDR1 and CDR2 (germline): MDHEN, SYDVKM. CDR3 DNA: TGTGCCAGCAGTTTATACCTCTTTGGGACTAGCGGGAGTACCAACGAGCAGTACTTC. It encodes CASSLYLFGTSGSTNEQYF.

Written as DNA, the CDR3 is TGTGCCATCAGTCCACAGGGGTCTGGAAACACCATATATTTT. Amino acid sequence: CAISPQGSGNTIYF. The V gene is TRBV10-3, the J gene TRBJ1-3; 7 positions agree with TRBD1. The CDR3 runs to 14 residues. V lost 5 bases to trimming and J lost 1 base; unmatched junction nucleotides: 2. Germline assignment: CDR1 ENHRY and CDR2 SYGVKD.

This rearrangement joins TRBV5-6 to TRBJ2-5; the D is unclear. Germline assignment: CDR1 SGHDT and CDR2 YYEEEE. The CDR3 spans 12 residues. The V and J ends lost 0 bases and 5 bases respectively, with 5 bases between them. DNA for the CDR3: TGTGCCAGCAGCTTGGTAGGGGAGACCCAGTACTTC. Amino acids: CASSLVGETQYF.

This clone was counted between two and nine times. The rearrangement joins TRBV6-5 to TRBJ1-5; 8 bases line up with TRBD1. The germline CDR1 and CDR2 sequences are MNHEY and SVGAGI. CDR3 size: 14 residues. J lost 2 bases, V lost 5 bases, and 2 bases had no gene match. The CDR3 loop reads CASSLTGGNQPQHF. CDR3 nucleotide sequence: TGTGCCAGCAGTCTGACAGGGGGCAATCAGCCCCAGCATTTT.

This chain uses TRBV5-1 with TRBJ2-7; TRBD1 might be the D (5 bases). This CDR3 has 13 amino acids. CDR1 is SGHRS, CDR2 YFSETQ, per germline. V was trimmed by 4 bases and J by 2 bases, leaving 10 bases between them. CDR3 sequence reads: CASSHDSAYEQYF. The CDR3 nucleotides are TGCGCCAGCAGCCACGACAGCGCCTACGAGCAGTACTTC.